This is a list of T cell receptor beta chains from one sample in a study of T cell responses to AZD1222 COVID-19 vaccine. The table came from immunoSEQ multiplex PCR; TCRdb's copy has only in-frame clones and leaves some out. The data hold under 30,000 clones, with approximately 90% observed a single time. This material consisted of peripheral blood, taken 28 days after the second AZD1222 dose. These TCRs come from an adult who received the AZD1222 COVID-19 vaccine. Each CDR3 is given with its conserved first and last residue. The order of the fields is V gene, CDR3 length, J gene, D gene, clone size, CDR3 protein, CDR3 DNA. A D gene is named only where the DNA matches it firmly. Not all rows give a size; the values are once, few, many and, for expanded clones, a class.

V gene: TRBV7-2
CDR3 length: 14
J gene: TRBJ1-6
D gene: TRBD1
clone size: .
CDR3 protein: CATAAGQYNSPLHF
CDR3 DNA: TGTGCCACCGCCGCGGGACAGTATAATTCACCCCTCCACTTT

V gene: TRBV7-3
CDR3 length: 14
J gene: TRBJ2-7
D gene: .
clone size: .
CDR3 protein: CASSLSFGSYEQYF
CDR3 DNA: TGTGCCAGCAGCTTATCCTTCGGAAGCTACGAGCAGTACTTC

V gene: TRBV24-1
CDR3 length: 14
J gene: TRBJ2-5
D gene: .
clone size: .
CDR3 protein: CATSPSGRQETQYF
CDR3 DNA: TGTGCCACCAGCCCATCAGGGCGGCAAGAGACCCAGTACTTC

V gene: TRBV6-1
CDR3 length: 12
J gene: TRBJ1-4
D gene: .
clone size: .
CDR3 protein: CASSETEEKLFF
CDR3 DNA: TGTGCCAGCAGTGAAACGGAGGAAAAACTGTTTTTT

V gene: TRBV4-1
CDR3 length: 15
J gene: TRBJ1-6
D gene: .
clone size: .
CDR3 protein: CASSQGATGGSPLHF
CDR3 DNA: TGCGCCAGCAGCCAAGGAGCGACGGGCGGGTCACCCCTCCACTTT

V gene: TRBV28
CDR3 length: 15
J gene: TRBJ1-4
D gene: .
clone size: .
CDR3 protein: CASSLMTATNEKLFF
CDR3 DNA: TGTGCCAGCAGTTTGATGACAGCAACTAATGAAAAACTGTTTTTT

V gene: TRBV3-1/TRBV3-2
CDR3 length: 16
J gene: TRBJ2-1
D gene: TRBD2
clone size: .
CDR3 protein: CASSHLAGERSDEQFF
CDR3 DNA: TGTGCCAGCAGCCACCTAGCGGGAGAGCGTTCGGATGAGCAGTTCTTC

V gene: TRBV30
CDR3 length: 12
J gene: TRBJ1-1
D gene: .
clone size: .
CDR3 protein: CAWSEVPTEAFF
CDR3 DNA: TGTGCCTGGAGTGAGGTCCCAACTGAAGCTTTCTTT

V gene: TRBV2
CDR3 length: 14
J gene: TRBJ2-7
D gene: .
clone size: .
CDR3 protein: CASSGMRSSYEQYF
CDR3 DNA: TGTGCCAGCAGTGGAATGAGGAGCTCCTACGAGCAGTACTTC

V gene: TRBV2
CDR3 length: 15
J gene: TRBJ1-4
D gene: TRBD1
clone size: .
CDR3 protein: CAFSSPGTGAEKLFF
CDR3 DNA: TGTGCCTTTAGTTCCCCCGGGACAGGGGCTGAAAAACTGTTTTTT

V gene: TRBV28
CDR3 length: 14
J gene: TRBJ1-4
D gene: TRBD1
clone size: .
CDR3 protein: CASSLQGGGEKLFF
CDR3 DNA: TGTGCCAGCAGCTTACAGGGGGGGGGCGAAAAACTGTTTTTT

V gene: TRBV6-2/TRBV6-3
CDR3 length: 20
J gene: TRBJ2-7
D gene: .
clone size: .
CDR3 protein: CASSLGRYEEGPKSYYEQYF
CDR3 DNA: TGTGCCAGCAGTCTCGGCAGATATGAAGAGGGTCCTAAGAGTTACTACGAGCAGTACTTC

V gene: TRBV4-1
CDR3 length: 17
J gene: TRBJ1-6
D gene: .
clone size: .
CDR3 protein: CASSQVTGRGGYSPLHF
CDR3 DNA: TGCGCCAGCAGCCAAGTTACCGGCAGGGGTGGGTATTCACCCCTCCACTTT

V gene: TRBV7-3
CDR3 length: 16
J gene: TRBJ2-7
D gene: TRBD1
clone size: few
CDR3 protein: CASSLGRGRSAREQYF
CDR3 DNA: TGTGCCAGCAGCTTAGGAAGGGGGCGCTCCGCTCGAGAGCAGTACTTC

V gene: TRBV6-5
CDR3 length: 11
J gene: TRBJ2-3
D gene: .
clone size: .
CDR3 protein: CASTQQDTQYF
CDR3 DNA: TGTGCCAGCACCCAACAGGATACGCAGTATTTT

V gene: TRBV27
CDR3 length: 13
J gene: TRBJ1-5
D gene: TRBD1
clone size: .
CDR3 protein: CASRQGASQPQHF
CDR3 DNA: TGTGCCAGCAGACAGGGGGCTAGTCAGCCCCAGCATTTT

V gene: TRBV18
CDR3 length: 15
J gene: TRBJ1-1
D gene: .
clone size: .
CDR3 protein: CASSPNLSGGTEAFF
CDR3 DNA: TGTGCCAGCTCACCGAATCTCAGCGGGGGCACTGAAGCTTTCTTT

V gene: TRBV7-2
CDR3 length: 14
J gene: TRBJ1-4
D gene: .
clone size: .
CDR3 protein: CASSLVKGNEKLFF
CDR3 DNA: TGTGCCAGCAGCTTGGTCAAGGGAAATGAAAAACTGTTTTTT

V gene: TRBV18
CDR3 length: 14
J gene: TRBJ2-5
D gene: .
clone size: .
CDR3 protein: CASSLGRSGETQYF
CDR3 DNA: TGTGCCAGCTCACTCGGGCGGAGTGGAGAGACCCAGTACTTC

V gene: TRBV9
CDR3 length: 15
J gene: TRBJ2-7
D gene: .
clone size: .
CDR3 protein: CASSAATGRDYEQYF
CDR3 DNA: TGTGCCAGCAGCGCCGCTACAGGGAGGGACTACGAGCAGTACTTC

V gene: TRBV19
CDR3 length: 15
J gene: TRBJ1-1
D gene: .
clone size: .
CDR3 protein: CASSISGGMGAEAFF
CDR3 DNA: TGTGCCAGTAGTATATCGGGGGGAATGGGGGCTGAAGCTTTCTTT

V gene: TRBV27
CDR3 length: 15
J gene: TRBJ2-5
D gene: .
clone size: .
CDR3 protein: CASSLKGEGQETQYF
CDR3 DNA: TGTGCCAGCAGTTTAAAGGGGGAGGGCCAAGAGACCCAGTACTTC

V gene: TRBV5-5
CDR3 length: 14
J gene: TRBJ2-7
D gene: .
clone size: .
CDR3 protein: CASRTTGSYYEQYF
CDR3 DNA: TGTGCCAGCAGGACCACAGGAAGCTACTACGAGCAGTACTTC

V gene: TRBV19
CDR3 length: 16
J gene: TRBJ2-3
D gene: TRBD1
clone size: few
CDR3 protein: CASSAGTGIPRDTQYF
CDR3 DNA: TGTGCCAGTAGTGCCGGGACAGGGATTCCCAGGGATACGCAGTATTTT

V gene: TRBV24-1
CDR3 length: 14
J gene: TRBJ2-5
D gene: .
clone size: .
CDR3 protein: CATSGYLGQETQYF
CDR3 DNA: TGTGCCACCAGTGGGTACCTAGGCCAAGAGACCCAGTACTTC

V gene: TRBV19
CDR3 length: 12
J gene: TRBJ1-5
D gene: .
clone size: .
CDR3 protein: CASSIPGQPQHF
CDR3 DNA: TGTGCCAGTAGTATACCGGGACAGCCCCAGCATTTT

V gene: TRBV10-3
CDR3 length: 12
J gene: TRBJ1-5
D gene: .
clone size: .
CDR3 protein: CAISDSNQPQHF
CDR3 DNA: TGTGCCATCAGTGATTCAAATCAGCCCCAGCATTTT

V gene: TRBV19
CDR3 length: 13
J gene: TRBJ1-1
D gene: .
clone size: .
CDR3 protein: CASSDNMNTEAFF
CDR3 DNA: TGTGCCAGTAGTGATAACATGAACACTGAAGCTTTCTTT

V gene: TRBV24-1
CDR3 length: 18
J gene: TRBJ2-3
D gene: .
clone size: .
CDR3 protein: CATSDPRAGVSNTDTQYF
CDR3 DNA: TGTGCCACCAGTGACCCAAGAGCCGGGGTCTCTAACACAGATACGCAGTATTTT

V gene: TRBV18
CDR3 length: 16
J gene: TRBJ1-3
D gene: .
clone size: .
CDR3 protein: CASSPIQTGTGNTIYF
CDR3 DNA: TGTGCCAGCTCACCTATCCAAACAGGGACTGGAAACACCATATATTTT

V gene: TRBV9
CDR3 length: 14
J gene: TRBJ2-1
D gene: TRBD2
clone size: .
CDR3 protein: CASSTLELAGPLFF
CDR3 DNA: TGTGCCAGCAGCACACTGGAGCTAGCGGGCCCCCTGTTCTTC

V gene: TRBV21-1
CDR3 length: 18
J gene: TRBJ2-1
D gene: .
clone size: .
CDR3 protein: CASSFWPTGYSSYNEQFF
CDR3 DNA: TGTGCCAGCAGTTTCTGGCCGACAGGGTACAGTTCCTACAATGAGCAGTTCTTC

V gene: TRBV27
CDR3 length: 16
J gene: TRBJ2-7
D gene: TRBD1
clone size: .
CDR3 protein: CASRRIPGQGTYEQYF
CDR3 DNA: TGTGCCAGCAGGCGAATCCCGGGACAGGGAACCTACGAGCAGTACTTC

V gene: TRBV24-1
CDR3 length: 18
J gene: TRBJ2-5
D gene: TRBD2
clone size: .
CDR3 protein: CATSDPRLAGGPRETQYF
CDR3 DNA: TGTGCCACCAGTGATCCCCGACTAGCGGGAGGGCCGAGGGAGACCCAGTACTTC

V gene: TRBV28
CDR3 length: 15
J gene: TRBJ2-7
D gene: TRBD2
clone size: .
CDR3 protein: CASSFIGGRASEQYF
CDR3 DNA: TGTGCCAGCAGTTTTATCGGCGGGAGGGCCTCCGAGCAGTACTTC

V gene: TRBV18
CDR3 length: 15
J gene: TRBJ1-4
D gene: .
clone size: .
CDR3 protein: CASSPRQGLDEKLFF
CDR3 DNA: TGTGCCAGCTCACCACGTCAGGGTTTGGATGAAAAACTGTTTTTT

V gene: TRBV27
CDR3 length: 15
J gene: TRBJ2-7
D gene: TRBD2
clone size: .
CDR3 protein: CASSSLGSGRYEQYF
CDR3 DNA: TGTGCCAGCAGTTCACTGGGCAGCGGGAGATACGAGCAGTACTTC

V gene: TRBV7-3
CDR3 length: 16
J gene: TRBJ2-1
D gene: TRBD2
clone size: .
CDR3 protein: CASSPRLAASYNEQFF
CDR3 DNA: TGTGCCAGCAGCCCCCGACTAGCGGCCTCCTACAATGAGCAGTTCTTC

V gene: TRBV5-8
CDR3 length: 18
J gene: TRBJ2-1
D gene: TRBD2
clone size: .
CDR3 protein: CASSWGSGGTSSYNEQFF
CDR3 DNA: TGTGCCAGCAGCTGGGGGTCGGGAGGGACCAGCTCCTACAATGAGCAGTTCTTC

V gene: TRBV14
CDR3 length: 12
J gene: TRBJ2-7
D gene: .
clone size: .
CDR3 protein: CASSPKGTRQYF
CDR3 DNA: TGTGCCAGCAGCCCTAAGGGGACTCGGCAGTACTTC

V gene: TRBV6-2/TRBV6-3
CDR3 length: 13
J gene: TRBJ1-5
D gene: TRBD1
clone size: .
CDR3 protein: CASSFTGDQPQHF
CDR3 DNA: TGTGCCAGCAGTTTTACAGGGGATCAGCCCCAGCATTTT

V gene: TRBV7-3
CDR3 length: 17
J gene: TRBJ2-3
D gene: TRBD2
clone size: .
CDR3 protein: CASSLIGAGGVSDTQYF
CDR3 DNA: TGTGCCAGCAGCTTAATCGGGGCGGGAGGAGTCTCAGATACGCAGTATTTT

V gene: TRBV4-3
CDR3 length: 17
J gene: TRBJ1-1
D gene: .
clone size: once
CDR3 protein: CASSQDLWGHENTEAFF
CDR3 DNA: TGCGCCAGCAGCCAAGATCTTTGGGGACACGAGAACACTGAAGCTTTCTTT

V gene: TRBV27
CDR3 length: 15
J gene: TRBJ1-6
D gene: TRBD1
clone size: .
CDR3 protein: CASSLYRGRDSPLHF
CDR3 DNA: TGTGCCAGCAGTTTATACAGGGGGCGAGATTCACCCCTCCACTTT

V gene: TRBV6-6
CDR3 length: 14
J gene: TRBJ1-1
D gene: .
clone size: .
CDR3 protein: CASRTDLGNTEAFF
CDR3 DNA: TGTGCCAGCAGAACTGATTTGGGGAACACTGAAGCTTTCTTT

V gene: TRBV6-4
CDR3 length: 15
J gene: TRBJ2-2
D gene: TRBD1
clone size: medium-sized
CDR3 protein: CASSEGQANTGELFF
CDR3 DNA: TGTGCCAGCAGCGAGGGACAGGCGAACACCGGGGAGCTGTTTTTT

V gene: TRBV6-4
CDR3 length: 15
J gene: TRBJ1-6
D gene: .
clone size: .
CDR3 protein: CASRENMDNNSPLHF
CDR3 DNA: TGTGCCAGCAGGGAGAACATGGATAATAATTCACCCCTCCACTTT

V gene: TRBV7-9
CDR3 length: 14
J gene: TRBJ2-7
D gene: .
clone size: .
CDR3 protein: CASSLGLGDYEQYF
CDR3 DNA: TGTGCCAGCAGCTTAGGTCTGGGAGACTACGAGCAGTACTTC

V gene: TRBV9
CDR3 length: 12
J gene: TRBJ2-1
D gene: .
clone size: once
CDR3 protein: CASSPLSGGQFF
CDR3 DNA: TGTGCCAGCAGCCCTCTCTCCGGTGGGCAGTTCTTC

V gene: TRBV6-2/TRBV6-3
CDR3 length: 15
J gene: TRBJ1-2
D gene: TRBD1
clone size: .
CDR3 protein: CASSRQGSTFYGYTF
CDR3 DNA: TGTGCCAGCAGTAGACAGGGGTCCACCTTCTATGGCTACACCTTC

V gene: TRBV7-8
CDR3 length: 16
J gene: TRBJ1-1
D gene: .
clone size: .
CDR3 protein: CASSFNRDIVNTEAFF
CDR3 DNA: TGTGCCAGCAGCTTTAACCGGGACATTGTGAACACTGAAGCTTTCTTT

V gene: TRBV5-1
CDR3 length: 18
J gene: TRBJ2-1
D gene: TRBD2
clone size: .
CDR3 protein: CASSGGTSGSIQGDEQFF
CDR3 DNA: TGCGCCAGCAGCGGGGGGACTAGCGGGAGCATACAAGGGGATGAGCAGTTCTTC

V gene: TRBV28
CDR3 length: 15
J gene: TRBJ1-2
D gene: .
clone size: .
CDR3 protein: CASRPPEGRDYGYTF
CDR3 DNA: TGTGCCAGCAGACCCCCTGAGGGACGGGACTATGGCTACACCTTC

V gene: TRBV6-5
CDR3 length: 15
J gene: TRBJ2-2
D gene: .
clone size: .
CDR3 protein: CASTGRRANTGELFF
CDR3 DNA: TGTGCCAGCACGGGCAGGCGAGCGAACACCGGGGAGCTGTTTTTT

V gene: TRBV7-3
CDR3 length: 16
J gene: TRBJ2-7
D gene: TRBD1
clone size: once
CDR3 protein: CASSAQPGQAGGEQYF
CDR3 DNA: TGTGCCAGCAGCGCCCAACCGGGACAGGCGGGTGGTGAGCAGTACTTC

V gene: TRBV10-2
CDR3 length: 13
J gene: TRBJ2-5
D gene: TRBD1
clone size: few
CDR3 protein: CASSLPGQGSFNF
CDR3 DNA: TGCGCCAGCAGCCTTCCCGGACAGGGGTCGTTTAACTTC

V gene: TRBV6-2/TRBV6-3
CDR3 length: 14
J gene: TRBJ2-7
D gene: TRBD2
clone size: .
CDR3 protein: CASSAGLADYEQYF
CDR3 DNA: TGTGCCAGCAGTGCCGGACTAGCGGATTACGAGCAGTACTTC

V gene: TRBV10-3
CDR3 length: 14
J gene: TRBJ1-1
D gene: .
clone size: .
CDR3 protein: CATHRDHPTTEAFF
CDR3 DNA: TGTGCCACCCACCGGGACCACCCGACGACTGAAGCTTTCTTT